This T cell receptor beta chain was found in a study of monozygotic twins with inflammatory bowel disease. CDR3 size: 12 residues. From germline, CDR1 is DFQATT and CDR2 SNEGSKA (reference sequence). Following a re-call of the 5' RACE reads, TCRdb has one entry per CDR3 protein and lacks DNA. The sample totals about 160,000 distinct CDR3 sequences; its top ten clones hold roughly 2.3%. This clonotype originated in a human donor with ulcerative colitis or Crohn's disease, or a healthy co-twin of an affected twin (not recorded which). Sequencing was performed on blood. The rearrangement links TRBV20-1 to TRBJ1-4. CDR3 region: CSAWTLGEKLFF.